This is a list of T cell receptor beta chains from one sample in a study of blood T cell repertoires in COVID-19. Method: immunoSEQ multiplex PCR; TCRdb's copy keeps in-frame clones and lacks some. Of under 250,000 clones listed, roughly four fifths are singletons. The specimen sequenced was peripheral blood. All receptors come from a woman aged 35 to 49 with acute or convalescent COVID-19. Both conserved end residues are part of each CDR3. A D gene is named only where the DNA matches it firmly. Only part of the rows carry a size: once, few, many, or a class if the clone is expanded.

>TRBV9|TRBJ2-1|TRBD2|NA
TGTGCCAGCAGCCATCGGGAGGGCGATGAGCAGTTCTTC
CASSHREGDEQFF
>TRBV5-5|TRBJ2-5|TRBD1|few
TGTGCCAGCAGCGTGACAGGGCGAGAGACCCAGTACTTC
CASSVTGRETQYF
>TRBV9|TRBJ2-7|TRBD2|few
TGTGCCAGCAGCCCCAGTGGAGCTAGCGGGCAGTACTTC
CASSPSGASGQYF
>TRBV7-6|TRBJ2-1|NA|few
TGTGCCAGCAGCTCACCCGGGACTGGGGGTGGTGAGCAGTTCTTC
CASSSPGTGGGEQFF
>TRBV2|TRBJ2-1|NA|NA
TGTGCCATCCAAGGACAGAATAACAATGAGCAGTTCTTC
CAIQGQNNNEQFF
>TRBV5-1|TRBJ1-2|TRBD1|NA
TGCGCCAGCAGCCCAGAGGGGGCGGATGGCTACACCTTC
CASSPEGADGYTF
>TRBV7-9|TRBJ1-1|NA|NA
TGTGCCAGCAGCCCCCTCAGGGCCCGGGAGCCGAACACTGAAGCTTTCTTT
CASSPLRAREPNTEAFF
>TRBV18|TRBJ1-2|NA|NA
TGTGCCAGCTCACCAGAGGCAGACTATGGCTACACCTTC
CASSPEADYGYTF
>TRBV27|TRBJ1-1|NA|NA
TGTGCCAGCCTCGGAGGTCGTCATACTGAAGCTTTCTTT
CASLGGRHTEAFF
>TRBV2|TRBJ1-3|NA|NA
TGTGCCAGCAGTGAAGCGAGGGCGGGAATCTCTGGAAACACCATATATTTT
CASSEARAGISGNTIYF
>TRBV3-1/TRBV3-2|TRBJ1-1|TRBD1|many
TGTGCCAGCAGCCAAGTGACAGGGGGCACTGAAGCTTTCTTT
CASSQVTGGTEAFF
>TRBV9|TRBJ1-1|NA|NA
TGTGCCAGCAGCCGCAACAACCCCACTGAAGCTTTCTTT
CASSRNNPTEAFF
>TRBV4-3|TRBJ2-7|NA|NA
TGCGCCAGCAGCCCCGCCGGGATTTCCTACGAGCAGTACTTC
CASSPAGISYEQYF
>TRBV5-6|TRBJ1-2|NA|NA
TGTGCCAGCAGCCCGGAGAGTACTAACTATGGCTACACCTTC
CASSPESTNYGYTF
>TRBV3-1/TRBV3-2|TRBJ2-7|NA|NA
TGTGCCAGCAGCCAAGGCGCCACGACTCTCTACGAGCAGTACTTC
CASSQGATTLYEQYF